The rows below give T cell receptor beta chains drawn from one sample of a study of T cells after yellow fever vaccination. TCRdb reprocessed the 5' RACE reads via MiXCR and lists one record per CDR3 protein. This sample has approximately 610,000 distinct CDR3 sequences, with about a sixth found just once. The sequencing used PBMCs, collected around 5 days after the first yellow fever vaccination. Receptors were obtained from a man aged 18-30 years who received the YFV17D yellow fever vaccine. Each CDR3 is given with its conserved first and last residue. A D gene is named only where the DNA matches it firmly. Size values are once, few and many counts, or a class for expanded clones, and some rows have none.

CASSLAERYTDTQYF | TGTGCCAGCAGTTTAGCCGAACGATACACAGATACGCAGTATTTT | TRBJ2-3 | NA | NA | TRBV12-3/TRBV12-4
CASSSDRGYGYTF | TGTGCCAGCTCATCCGACAGGGGCTATGGCTACACCTTC | TRBJ1-2 | NA | TRBD1 | TRBV18
CASSQVPANQPQHF | TGTGCCAGCAGCCAAGTACCGGCCAATCAGCCCCAGCATTTT | TRBJ1-5 | NA | NA | TRBV3-1
CAISREDTGELFF | TGTGCCATCTCCCGCGAAGACACCGGGGAGCTGTTTTTT | TRBJ2-2 | NA | NA | TRBV10-3
CASSWLGTGNEKLFF | TGTGCCAGCAGCTGGTTGGGGACAGGGAATGAAAAACTGTTTTTT | TRBJ1-4 | NA | TRBD1 | TRBV7-9
CSARVGPENTIYF | TGCAGTGCTAGAGTTGGCCCGGAAAACACCATATATTTT | TRBJ1-3 | few | NA | TRBV20-1
CASTEQDSNSPLHF | TGTGCCAGCACTGAGCAGGACAGCAATTCACCCCTCCACTTT | TRBJ1-6 | few | NA | TRBV2
CASSQGARDSIYGYTF | TGTGCCAGCAGCCAAGGGGCCAGGGATTCTATCTATGGCTACACCTTC | TRBJ1-2 | NA | NA | TRBV4-2
CASSEGGGVALNIQYF | TGTGCCAGCAGTGAAGGCGGGGGGGTGGCATTAAACATTCAGTACTTC | TRBJ2-4 | few | TRBD2 | TRBV2
CSARKANYGYTF | TGCAGTGCCAGGAAGGCTAACTATGGCTACACCTTC | TRBJ1-2 | NA | NA | TRBV20-1
CASSEQGFQETQYF | TGCGCCAGCAGCGAACAGGGGTTCCAAGAGACCCAGTACTTC | TRBJ2-5 | few | TRBD1 | TRBV4-1
CASSSSADSYNEQFF | TGTGCCAGCTCATCTAGCGCTGACTCCTACAATGAGCAGTTCTTC | TRBJ2-1 | NA | NA | TRBV18
CSASSPSNYGYTF | TGCAGTGCTAGTTCCCCGTCAAACTATGGCTACACCTTC | TRBJ1-2 | few | NA | TRBV20-1
CASYNVQGPLTNEKLFF | TGCGCCAGCTACAACGTACAGGGTCCCCTGACTAATGAAAAACTGTTTTTT | TRBJ1-4 | NA | NA | TRBV4-1
CASSKDSRQTQYF | TGCGCCAGCAGTAAAGATTCTCGGCAGACCCAGTACTTC | TRBJ2-5 | few | NA | TRBV5-1
CSARDPRVGTDTQYF | TGCAGTGCTAGAGATCCGAGGGTCGGGACAGATACGCAGTATTTT | TRBJ2-3 | many | NA | TRBV20-1
CASSPRGQGTGELFF | TGTGCCAGTAGTCCCCGGGGACAGGGCACCGGGGAGCTGTTTTTT | TRBJ2-2 | NA | TRBD1 | TRBV19
CASSLAGQTDTQYF | TGTGCCAGCAGCTTAGCCGGACAGACAGATACGCAGTATTTT | TRBJ2-3 | many | NA | TRBV7-3
CASSLGTASGHGYTF | TGTGCCAGCAGCTTAGGAACAGCATCGGGGCATGGCTACACCTTC | TRBJ1-2 | NA | NA | TRBV7-8
CASSLEGVSYNEQFF | TGTGCCAGCAGCTTGGAGGGTGTAAGCTACAATGAGCAGTTCTTC | TRBJ2-1 | NA | NA | TRBV11-2
CASSYGTGPYEQYF | TGCGCCAGCAGCTATGGGACAGGCCCGTACGAGCAGTACTTC | TRBJ2-7 | NA | TRBD1 | TRBV5-1
CASSYLDRGTYNEQFF | TGTGCCAGCAGTTACCTAGACAGGGGGACCTACAATGAGCAGTTCTTC | TRBJ2-1 | few | TRBD1 | TRBV28
CASSPQTGIYEQYF | TGTGCCAGCAGCCCCCAAACAGGTATCTACGAGCAGTACTTC | TRBJ2-7 | few | NA | TRBV12-3/TRBV12-4